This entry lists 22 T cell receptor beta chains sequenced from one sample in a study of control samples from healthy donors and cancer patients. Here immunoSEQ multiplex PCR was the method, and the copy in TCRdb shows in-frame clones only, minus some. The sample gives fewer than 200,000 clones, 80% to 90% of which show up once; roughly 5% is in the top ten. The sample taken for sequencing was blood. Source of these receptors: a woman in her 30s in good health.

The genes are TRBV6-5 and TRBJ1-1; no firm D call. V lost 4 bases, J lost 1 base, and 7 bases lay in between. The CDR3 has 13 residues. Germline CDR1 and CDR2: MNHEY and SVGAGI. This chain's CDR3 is CASSSRQNTEAFF. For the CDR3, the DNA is TGTGCCAGCAGTTCTCGACAGAACACTGAAGCTTTCTTT.

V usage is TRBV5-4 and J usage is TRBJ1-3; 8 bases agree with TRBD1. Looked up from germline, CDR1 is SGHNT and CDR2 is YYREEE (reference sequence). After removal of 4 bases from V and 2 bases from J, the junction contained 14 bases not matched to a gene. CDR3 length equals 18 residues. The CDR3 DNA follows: TGTGCCAGCAGCCCCGGGACAGGTCTCGACTCTACTGGAAACACCATATATTTT. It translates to CASSPGTGLDSTGNTIYF.

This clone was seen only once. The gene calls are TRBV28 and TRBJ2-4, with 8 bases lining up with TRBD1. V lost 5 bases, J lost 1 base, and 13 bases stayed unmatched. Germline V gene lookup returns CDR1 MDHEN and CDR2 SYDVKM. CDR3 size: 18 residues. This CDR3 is CASSQIDRGTGAKNIQYF. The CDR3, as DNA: TGTGCCAGCAGTCAAATCGACAGGGGTACGGGGGCCAAAAACATTCAGTACTTC.

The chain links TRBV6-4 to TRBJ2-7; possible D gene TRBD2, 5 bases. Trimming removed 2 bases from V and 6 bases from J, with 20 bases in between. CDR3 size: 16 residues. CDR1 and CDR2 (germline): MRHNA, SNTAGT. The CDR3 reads CASSDGRAGGMAEQYV. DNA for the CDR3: TGTGCCAGCAGTGACGGCCGGGCGGGCGGAATGGCCGAGCAGTACGTC.

CDR3 loop: CASSPQLAGGTEAFF. DNA of the CDR3: TGTGCCAGCAGCCCTCAACTGGCGGGGGGGACTGAAGCTTTCTTT. The chain carries TRBV7-2 and TRBJ1-1, with D perhaps TRBD1 (5 bases). Per germline, CDR1 SGHTA and CDR2 FQGNSA. The CDR3 has 15 residues. The V end lost 5 bases, the J end lost 5 bases, and 18 bases lay between the germline ends.

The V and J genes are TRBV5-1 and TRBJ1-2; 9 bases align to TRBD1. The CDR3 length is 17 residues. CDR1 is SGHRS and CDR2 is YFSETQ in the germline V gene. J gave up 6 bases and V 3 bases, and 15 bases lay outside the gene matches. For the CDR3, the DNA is TGCGCCAGCAGCTCCCCGGGGGGGACAGGGATAAGGGATGGCTACACCTTC. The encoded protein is CASSSPGGTGIRDGYTF. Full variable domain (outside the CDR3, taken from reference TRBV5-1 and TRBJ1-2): KAGVTQTPRYLIKTRGQQVTLSCSPISGHRSVSWYQQTPGQGLQFLFEYFSETQRNKGNFPGRFSGRQFSNSRSEMNVSTLELGDSALYLCASSSPGGTGIRDGYTFGSGTRLTVV.

The chain's CDR3 is CASSLRSGRTYNEQFF. CDR3 coding DNA: TGTGCCAGCAGTTTACGGAGTGGGAGGACCTACAATGAGCAGTTCTTC. The gene calls are TRBV27 and TRBJ2-1, with D possibly being TRBD2 (6 bases). CDR1 and CDR2 (germline): MNHEY, SMNVEV (reference sequence). This CDR3 contains 16 residues. Trimming cost V 2 bases and J 2 bases, with 13 bases left between them.

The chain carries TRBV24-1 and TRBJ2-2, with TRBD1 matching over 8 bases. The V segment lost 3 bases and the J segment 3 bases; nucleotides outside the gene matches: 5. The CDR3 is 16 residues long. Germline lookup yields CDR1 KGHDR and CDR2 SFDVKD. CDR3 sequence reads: CATSDQDRVDTGELFF. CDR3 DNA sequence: TGTGCCACCAGTGATCAGGACAGGGTTGACACCGGGGAGCTGTTTTTT.

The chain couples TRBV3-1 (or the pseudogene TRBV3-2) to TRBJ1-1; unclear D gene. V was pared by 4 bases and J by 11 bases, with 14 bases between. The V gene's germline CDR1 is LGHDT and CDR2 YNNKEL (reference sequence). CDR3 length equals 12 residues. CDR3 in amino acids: CASSLPASRAFF. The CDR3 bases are TGTGCCAGCAGCCTCCCCGCCAGTAGGGCTTTCTTT.

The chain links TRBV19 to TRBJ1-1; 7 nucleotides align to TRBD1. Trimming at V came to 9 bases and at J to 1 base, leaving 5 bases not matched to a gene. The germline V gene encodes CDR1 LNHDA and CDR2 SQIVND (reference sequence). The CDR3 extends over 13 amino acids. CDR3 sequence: CASQGGANTEAFF. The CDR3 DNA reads TGTGCCAGCCAGGGGGGCGCGAACACTGAAGCTTTCTTT. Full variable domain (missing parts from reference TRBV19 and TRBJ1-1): DGGITQSPKYLFRKEGQNVTLSCEQNLNHDAMYWYRQDPGQGLRLIYYSQIVNDFQKGDIAEGYSVSREKKESFPLTVTSAQKNPTAFYLCASQGGANTEAFFGQGTRLTVV.

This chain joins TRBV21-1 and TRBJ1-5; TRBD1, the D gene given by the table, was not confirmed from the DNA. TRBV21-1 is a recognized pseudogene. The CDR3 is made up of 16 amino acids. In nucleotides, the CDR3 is TGTGCCAGCAGCAAAGGGGGGCGGTGGAGCAATCAGCCCCAGCATTTT. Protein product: CASSKGGRWSNQPQHF.

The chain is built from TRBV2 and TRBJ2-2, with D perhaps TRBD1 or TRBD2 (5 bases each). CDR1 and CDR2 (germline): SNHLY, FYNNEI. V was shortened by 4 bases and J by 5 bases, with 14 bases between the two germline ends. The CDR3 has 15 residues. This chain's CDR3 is CASSGYEGTTGELFF. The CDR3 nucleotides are TGTGCCAGCAGTGGGTACGAGGGGACGACCGGGGAGCTGTTTTTT.

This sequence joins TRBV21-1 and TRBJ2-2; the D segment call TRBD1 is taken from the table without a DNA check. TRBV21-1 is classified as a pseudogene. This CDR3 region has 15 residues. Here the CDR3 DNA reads TGTGCCAGCAGCAAGAGGACAGGGGGGGGCGGGGAGCTGTTTTTT. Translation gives CASSKRTGGGGELFF.

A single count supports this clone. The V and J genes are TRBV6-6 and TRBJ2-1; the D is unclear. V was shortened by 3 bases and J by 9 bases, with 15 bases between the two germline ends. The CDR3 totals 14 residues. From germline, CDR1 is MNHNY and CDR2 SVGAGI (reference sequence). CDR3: CASSYLELNGEQFF. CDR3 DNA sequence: TGTGCCAGCAGTTATCTGGAACTTAACGGTGAGCAGTTCTTC.

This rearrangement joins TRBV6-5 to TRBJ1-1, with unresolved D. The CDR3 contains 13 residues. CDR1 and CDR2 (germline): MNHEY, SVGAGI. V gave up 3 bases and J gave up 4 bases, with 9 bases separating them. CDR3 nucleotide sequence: TGTGCCAGCAGTTATGAAAAAACCACTGAAGCTTTCTTT. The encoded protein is CASSYEKTTEAFF.

The CDR3 nucleotides read TGTGCCTGGAGTGCAGGCATCCAGAACACTGAAGCTTTCTTT. Translating gives CAWSAGIQNTEAFF. The chain joins TRBV30 to TRBJ1-1; D unresolved. This CDR3 region has 14 residues. Germline V gene sequence: CDR1 GTSNPN, CDR2 SVGIG (reference sequence). Trimming stripped 1 base from V and 1 base from J, with 10 bases between.

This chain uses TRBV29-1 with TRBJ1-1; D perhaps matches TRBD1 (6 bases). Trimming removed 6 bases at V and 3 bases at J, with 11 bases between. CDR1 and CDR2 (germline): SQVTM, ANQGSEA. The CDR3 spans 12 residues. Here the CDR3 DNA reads TGCAGCGTGGGACATCCACACACTGAAGCTTTCTTT. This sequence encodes CSVGHPHTEAFF.

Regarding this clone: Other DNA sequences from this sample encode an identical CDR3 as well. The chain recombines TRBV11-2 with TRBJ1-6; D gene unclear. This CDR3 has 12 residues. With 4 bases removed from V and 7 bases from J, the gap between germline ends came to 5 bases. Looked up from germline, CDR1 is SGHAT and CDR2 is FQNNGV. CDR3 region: CASSSQNSPLHF. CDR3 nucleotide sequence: TGTGCCAGCAGCTCGCAAAATTCACCCCTCCACTTT. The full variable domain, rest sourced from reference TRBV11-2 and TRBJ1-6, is EAGVAQSPRYKIIEKRQSVAFWCNPISGHATLYWYQQILGQGPKLLIQFQNNGVVDDSQLPKDRFSAERLKGVDSTLKIQPAKLEDSAVYLCASSSQNSPLHFGNGTRLTVT.

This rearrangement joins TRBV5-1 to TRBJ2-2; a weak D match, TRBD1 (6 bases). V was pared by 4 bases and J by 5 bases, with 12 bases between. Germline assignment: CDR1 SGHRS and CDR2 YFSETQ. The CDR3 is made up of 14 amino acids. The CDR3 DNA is TGCGCCAGCAGCATAGGACAGAAGACCGGGGAGCTGTTTTTT. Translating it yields CASSIGQKTGELFF.

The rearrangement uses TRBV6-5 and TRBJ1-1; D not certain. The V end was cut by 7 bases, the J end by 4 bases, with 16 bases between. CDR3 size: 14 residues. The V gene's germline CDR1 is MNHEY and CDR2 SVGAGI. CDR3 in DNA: TGTGCCAGCACCTACCGGCGACATTCCACTGAAGCTTTCTTT. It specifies CASTYRRHSTEAFF.

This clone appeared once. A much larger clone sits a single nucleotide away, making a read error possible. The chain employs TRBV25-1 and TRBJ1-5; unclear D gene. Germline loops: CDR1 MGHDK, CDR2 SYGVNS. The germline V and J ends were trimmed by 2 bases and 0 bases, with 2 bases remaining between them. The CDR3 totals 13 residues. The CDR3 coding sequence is TGTGCCAGCAGTGAAAATAGCAATCAGCCCCAGCATTTT. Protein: CASSENSNQPQHF. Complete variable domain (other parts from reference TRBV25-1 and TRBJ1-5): EADIYQTPRYLVIGTGKKITLECSQTMGHDKMYWYQQDPGMELHLIHYSYGVNSTEKGDLSSESTVSRIRTEHFPLTLESARPSHTSQYLCASSENSNQPQHFGDGTRLSIL.

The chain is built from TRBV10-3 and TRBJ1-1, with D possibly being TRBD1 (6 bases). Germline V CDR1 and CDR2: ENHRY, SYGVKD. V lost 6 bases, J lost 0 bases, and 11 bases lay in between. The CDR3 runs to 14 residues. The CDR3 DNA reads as TGTGCCATCAGGGCCTCAGGGGTGAACACTGAAGCTTTCTTT. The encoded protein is CAIRASGVNTEAFF.